This TCR beta chain stems from a study of CD8+CD57+ T cells in acquired aplastic anemia. Whole-study findings and limits: In CD8+ cells, Simpson's diversity showed no significant difference between patients and controls.

The CDR3 spans 15 residues. Trimming cost V 2 bases and J 9 bases; bases outside gene matches: 5. The germline V gene encodes CDR1 LNHNV and CDR2 YYDKDF (reference sequence). This clonotype was seen more than once but under ten times. The antigen is unknown. Patients chosen for sequencing had CD8+CD57+ cells that had expanded, as shown by flow cytometry. TCR beta VDJ and CDR3 were profiled, and genomic DNA was the template. TCRdb fed the reads into MiXCR, producing one record per CDR3 protein. The sample lists about 120,000 distinct CDR3 sequences, 50% to 60% occurring once. The source of this sequence is a human donor with aplastic anemia. Sequencing input: sorted CD4+, CD8+, or CD8+CD57+ T cells (not recorded which) from PBMCs. The gene calls are TRBV15 and TRBJ1-6; 9 bases map to TRBD1. CDR3 loop: CATSRYVGQGSPLHF. Written as DNA, the CDR3 is TGTGCCACCAGCAGATACGTGGGACAGGGTTCACCCCTCCACTTT.